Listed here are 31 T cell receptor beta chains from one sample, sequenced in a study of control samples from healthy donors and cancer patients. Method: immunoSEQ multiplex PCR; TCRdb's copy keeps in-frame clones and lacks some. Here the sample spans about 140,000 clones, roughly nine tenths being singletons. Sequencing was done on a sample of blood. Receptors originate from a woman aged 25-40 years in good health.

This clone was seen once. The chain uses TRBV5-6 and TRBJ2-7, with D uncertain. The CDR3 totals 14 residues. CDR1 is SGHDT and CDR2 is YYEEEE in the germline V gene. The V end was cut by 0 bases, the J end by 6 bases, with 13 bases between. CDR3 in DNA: TGTGCCAGCAGCTTGGTCAGATCGGGTACCGAGCAGTACTTC. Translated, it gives CASSLVRSGTEQYF.

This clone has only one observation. The CDR3 loop reads CSVLGRYLNEQFF. The CDR3 coding sequence is TGCAGCGTGCTGGGGAGGTACCTCAATGAGCAGTTCTTC. The V gene is TRBV29-1, the J gene TRBJ2-1; the D gene is possibly TRBD2 (6 bases). Germline assignment: CDR1 SQVTM and CDR2 ANQGSEA. V lost 6 bases, J lost 6 bases, and 15 bases lay in between. The CDR3 loop spans 13 amino acids.

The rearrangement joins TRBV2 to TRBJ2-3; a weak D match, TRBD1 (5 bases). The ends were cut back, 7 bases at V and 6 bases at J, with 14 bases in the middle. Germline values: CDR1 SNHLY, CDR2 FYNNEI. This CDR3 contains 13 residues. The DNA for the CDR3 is TGTGCCAGCACTAACACCAGACAGGATACGCAGTATTTT. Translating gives CASTNTRQDTQYF.

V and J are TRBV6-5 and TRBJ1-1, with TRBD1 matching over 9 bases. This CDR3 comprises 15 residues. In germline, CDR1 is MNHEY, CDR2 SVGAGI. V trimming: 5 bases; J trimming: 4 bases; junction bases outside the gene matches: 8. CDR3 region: CASSRPGQGITEAFF. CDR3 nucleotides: TGTGCCAGCAGTCGGCCGGGACAGGGAATCACTGAAGCTTTCTTT.

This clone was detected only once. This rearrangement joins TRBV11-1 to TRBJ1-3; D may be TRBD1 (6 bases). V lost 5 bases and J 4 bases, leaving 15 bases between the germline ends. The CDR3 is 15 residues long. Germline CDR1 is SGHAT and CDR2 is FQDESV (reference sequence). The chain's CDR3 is CASSPFWDTGNTIYF. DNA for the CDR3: TGTGCCAGCAGCCCTTTTTGGGACACAGGAAACACCATATATTTT.

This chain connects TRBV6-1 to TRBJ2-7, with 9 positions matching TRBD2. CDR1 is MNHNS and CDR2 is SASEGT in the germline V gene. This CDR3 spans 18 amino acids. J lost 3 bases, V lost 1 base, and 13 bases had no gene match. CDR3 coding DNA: TGTGCCAGCAGTGAAGACGGCTGGGTAGCGGGAGCCAGCTACGAGCAGTACTTC. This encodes CASSEDGWVAGASYEQYF.

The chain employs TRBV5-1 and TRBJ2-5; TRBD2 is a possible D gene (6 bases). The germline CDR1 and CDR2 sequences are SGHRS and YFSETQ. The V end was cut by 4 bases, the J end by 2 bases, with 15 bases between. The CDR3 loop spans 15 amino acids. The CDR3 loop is CASSPEGSQQETQYF. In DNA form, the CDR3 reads TGCGCCAGCAGCCCGGAGGGGTCTCAACAAGAGACCCAGTACTTC.

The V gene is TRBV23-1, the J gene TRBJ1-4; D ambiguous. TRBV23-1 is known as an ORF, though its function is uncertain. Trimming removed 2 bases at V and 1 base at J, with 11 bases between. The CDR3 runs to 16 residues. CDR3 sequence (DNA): TGCGCCAGCAGTCAAAGGGCAGTAGAAACTAATGAAAAACTGTTTTTT. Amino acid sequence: CASSQRAVETNEKLFF.

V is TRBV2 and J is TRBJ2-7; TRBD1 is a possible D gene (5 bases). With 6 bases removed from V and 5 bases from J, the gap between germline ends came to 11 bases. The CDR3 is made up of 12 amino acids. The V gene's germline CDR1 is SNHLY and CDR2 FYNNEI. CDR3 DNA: TGTGCCAGCAGCGCTCAGGGCCACGAGCAGTACTTC. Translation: CASSAQGHEQYF.

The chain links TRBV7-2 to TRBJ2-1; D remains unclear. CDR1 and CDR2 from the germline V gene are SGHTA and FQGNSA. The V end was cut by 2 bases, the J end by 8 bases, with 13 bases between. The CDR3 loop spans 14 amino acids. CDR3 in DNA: TGTGCCAGCAGCTTATTCCTGGTCAGCGATGAGCAGTTCTTC. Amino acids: CASSLFLVSDEQFF.

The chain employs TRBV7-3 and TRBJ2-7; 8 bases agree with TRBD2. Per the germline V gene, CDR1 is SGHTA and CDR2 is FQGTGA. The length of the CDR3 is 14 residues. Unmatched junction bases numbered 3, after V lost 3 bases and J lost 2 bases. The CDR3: CASSLSGSPYEQYF. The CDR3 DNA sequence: TGTGCCAGCAGCTTGAGCGGGAGTCCCTACGAGCAGTACTTC. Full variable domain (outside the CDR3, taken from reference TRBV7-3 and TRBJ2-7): GAGVSQTPSNKVTEKGKYVELRCDPISGHTALYWYRQSLGQGPEFLIYFQGTGAADDSGLPNDRFFAVRPEGSVSTLKIQRTERGDSAVYLCASSLSGSPYEQYFGPGTRLTVT.

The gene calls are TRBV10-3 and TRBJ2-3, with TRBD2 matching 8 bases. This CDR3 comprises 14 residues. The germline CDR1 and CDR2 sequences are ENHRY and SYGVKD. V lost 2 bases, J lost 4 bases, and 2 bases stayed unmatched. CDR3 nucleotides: TGTGCCATCAGTGAGGGACTAGCCGCAGATACGCAGTATTTT. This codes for CAISEGLAADTQYF.

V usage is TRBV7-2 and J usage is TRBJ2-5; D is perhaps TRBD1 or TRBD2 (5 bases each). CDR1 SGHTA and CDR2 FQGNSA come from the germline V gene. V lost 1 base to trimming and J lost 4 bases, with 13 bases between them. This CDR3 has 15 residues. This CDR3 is CASSLGGLGTETQYF. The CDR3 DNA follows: TGTGCCAGCAGCTTAGGCGGGTTAGGGACAGAGACCCAGTACTTC.

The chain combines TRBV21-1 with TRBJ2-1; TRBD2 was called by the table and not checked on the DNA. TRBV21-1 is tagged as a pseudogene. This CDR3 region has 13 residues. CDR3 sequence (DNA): TGTGCCAGCAGCCGTCGGGTCTACAATGAGCAGTTCTTC. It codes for CASSRRVYNEQFF.

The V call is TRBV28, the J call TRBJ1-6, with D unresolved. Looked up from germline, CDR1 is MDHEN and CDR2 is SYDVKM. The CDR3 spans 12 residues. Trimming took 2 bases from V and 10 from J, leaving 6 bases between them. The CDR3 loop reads CASSLPGSPLHF. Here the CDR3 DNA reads TGTGCCAGCAGTTTACCGGGATCACCCCTCCACTTT.

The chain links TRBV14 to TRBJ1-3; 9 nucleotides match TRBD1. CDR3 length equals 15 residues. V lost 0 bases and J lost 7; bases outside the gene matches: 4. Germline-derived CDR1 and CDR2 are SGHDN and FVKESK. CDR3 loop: CASSQDRQGGNTIYF. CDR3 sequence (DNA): TGTGCCAGCAGCCAAGATCGACAGGGGGGCAACACCATATATTTT.

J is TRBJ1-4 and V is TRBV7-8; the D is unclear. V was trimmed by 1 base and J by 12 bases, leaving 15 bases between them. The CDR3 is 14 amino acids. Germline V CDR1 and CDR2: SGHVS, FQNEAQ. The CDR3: CASSLGRYRAELFF. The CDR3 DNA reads TGTGCCAGCAGCTTAGGACGGTACCGTGCAGAACTGTTTTTT.

In DNA, the CDR3 is TGTGCCAGCAGTGAAGTTGGTCAGGGGAGTCAGCCCCAGCATTTT. The encoded protein is CASSEVGQGSQPQHF. The chain uses TRBV6-1 and TRBJ1-5; D possibly corresponds to TRBD1 (6 bases). This CDR3 spans 15 amino acids. V lost 1 base and J 6 bases, leaving 13 bases between the germline ends. CDR1 is MNHNS and CDR2 is SASEGT in the germline V gene.

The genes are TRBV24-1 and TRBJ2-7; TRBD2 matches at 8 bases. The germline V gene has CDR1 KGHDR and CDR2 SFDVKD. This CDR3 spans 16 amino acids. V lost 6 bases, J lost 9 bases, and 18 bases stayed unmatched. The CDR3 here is CATSNGGGQGLLGQYF. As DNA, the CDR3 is TGTGCCACCAGTAACGGGGGGGGGCAGGGCTTATTAGGGCAGTACTTC.

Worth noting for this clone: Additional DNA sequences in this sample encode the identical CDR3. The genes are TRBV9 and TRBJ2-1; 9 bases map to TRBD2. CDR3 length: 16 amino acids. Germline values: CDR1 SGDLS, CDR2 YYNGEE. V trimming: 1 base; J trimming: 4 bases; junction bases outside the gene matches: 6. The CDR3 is CASSVFGAGGYNEQFF. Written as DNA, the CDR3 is TGTGCCAGCAGCGTATTCGGAGCGGGAGGTTACAATGAGCAGTTCTTC.

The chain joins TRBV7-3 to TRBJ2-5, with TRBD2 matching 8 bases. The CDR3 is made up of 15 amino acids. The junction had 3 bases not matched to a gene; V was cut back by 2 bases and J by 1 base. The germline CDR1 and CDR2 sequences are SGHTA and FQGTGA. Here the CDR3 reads CASSLAGGFQETQYF. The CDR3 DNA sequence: TGTGCCAGCAGCTTAGCGGGAGGCTTCCAAGAGACCCAGTACTTC.

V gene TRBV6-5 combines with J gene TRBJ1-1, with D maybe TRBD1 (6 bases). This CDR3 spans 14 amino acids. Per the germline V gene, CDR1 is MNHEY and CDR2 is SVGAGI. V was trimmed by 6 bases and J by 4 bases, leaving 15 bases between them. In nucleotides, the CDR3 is TGTGCCAGCAGGAGTGAGGGGGGTGGCACTGAAGCTTTCTTT. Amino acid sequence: CASRSEGGGTEAFF.

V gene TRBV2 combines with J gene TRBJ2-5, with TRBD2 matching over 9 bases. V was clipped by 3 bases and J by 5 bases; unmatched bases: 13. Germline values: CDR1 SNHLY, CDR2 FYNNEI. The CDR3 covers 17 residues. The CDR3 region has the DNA TGTGCCAGCAGTGAGACTAGCGGAACCCTGAGTTGGGAGACCCAGTACTTC. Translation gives CASSETSGTLSWETQYF.

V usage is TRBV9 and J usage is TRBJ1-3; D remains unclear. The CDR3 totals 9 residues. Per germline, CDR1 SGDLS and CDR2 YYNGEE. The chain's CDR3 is CARGNTIYF. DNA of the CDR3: TGTGCTAGGGGAAACACCATATATTTT.

The CDR3 nucleotides are TGTGCCAGCAGCCCCTCGGCCAGGGTAGGTCAGCCCCAGCATTTT. Its protein product is CASSPSARVGQPQHF. The chain links TRBV6-5 to TRBJ1-5, with D perhaps matching TRBD1 (5 bases). CDR1 and CDR2 (germline): MNHEY, SVGAGI. Trimming removed 6 bases at V and 6 bases at J, with 18 bases between. This CDR3 has 15 residues.

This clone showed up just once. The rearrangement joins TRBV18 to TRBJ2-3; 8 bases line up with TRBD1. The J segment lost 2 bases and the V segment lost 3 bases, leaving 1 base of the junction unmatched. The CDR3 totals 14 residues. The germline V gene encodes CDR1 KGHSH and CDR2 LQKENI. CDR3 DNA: TGTGCCAGCTCACCGGGACAGGACACAGATACGCAGTATTTT. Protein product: CASSPGQDTDTQYF. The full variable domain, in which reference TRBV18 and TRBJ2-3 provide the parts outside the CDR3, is NAGVMQNPRHLVRRRGQEARLRCSPMKGHSHVYWYRQLPEEGLKFMVYLQKENIIDESGMPKERFSAEFPKEGPSILRIQQVVRGDSAAYFCASSPGQDTDTQYFGPGTRLTVL.

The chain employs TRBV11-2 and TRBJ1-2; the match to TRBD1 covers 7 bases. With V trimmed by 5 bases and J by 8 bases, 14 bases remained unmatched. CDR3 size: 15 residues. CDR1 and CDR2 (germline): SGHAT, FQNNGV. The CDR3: CASSGSRDSVRGYTF. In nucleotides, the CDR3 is TGTGCCAGCAGCGGTTCTCGGGACAGCGTACGCGGCTACACCTTC.

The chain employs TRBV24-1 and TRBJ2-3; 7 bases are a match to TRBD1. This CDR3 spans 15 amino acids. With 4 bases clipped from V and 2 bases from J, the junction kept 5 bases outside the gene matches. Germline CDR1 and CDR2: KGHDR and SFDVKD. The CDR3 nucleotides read TGTGCCACCAGTGACCCGGGACAGATCACAGATACGCAGTATTTT. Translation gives CATSDPGQITDTQYF.

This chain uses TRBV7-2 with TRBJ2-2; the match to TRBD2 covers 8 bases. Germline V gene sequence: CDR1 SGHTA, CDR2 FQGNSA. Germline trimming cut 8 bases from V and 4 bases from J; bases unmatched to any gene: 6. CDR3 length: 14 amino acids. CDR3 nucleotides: TGTGCCAGCGGAGCGGGAGCGGGCACCGGGGAGCTGTTTTTT. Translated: CASGAGAGTGELFF.

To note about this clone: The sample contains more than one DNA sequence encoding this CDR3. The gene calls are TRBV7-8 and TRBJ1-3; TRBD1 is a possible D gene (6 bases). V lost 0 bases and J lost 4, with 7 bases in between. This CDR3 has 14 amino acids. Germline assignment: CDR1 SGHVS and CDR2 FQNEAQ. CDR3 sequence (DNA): TGTGCCAGCAGCTTAGCGGGGGCCGGAAACACCATATATTTT. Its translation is CASSLAGAGNTIYF.

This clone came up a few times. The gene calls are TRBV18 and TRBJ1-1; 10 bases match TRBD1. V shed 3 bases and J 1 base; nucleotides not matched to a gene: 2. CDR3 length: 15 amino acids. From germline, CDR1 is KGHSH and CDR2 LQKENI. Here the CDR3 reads CASSPRQGANTEAFF. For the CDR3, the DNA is TGTGCCAGCTCACCTCGACAGGGGGCGAACACTGAAGCTTTCTTT.